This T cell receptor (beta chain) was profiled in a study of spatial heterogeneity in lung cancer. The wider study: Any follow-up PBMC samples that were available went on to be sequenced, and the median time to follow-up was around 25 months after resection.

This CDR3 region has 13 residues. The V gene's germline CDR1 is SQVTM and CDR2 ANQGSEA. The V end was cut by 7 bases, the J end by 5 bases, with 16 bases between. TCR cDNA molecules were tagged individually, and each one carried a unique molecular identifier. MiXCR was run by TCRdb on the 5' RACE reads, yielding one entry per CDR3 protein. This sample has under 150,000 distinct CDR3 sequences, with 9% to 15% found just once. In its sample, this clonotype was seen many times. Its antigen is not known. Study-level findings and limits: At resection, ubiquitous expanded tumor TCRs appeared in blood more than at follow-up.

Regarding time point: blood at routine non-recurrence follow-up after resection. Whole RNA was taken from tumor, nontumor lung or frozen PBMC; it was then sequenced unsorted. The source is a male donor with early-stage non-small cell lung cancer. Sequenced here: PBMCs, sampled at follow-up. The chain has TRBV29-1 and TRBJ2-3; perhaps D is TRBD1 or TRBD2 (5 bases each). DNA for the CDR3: TGCAGCGGCCGGGGCCCCGGAGGAGATACGCAGTATTTT. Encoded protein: CSGRGPGGDTQYF.